The text below deals with one TCR beta chain. V dropped 1 base and J dropped 1 base, with 8 bases sitting between them. This CDR3 region has 14 residues. Germline-derived CDR1 and CDR2 are LNHNV and YYDKDF (reference sequence). Here immunoSEQ multiplex PCR was the method, and the copy in TCRdb shows in-frame clones only, minus some. There are about 37,000 clones in the sample; roughly 87% occur only once, and roughly 19% lies in the top ten. This sample is drawn from a study of OX40 agonist ivuxolimab in advanced cancers. V usage is TRBV15 and J usage is TRBJ2-7; D unclear. This TCR was sampled from an adult with an advanced solid tumor such as melanoma, head and neck, liver or kidney cancer. Sequenced here: CD4+ or CD8+ T cells sorted from blood, sampled in a trial of the OX40 agonist ivuxolimab. The CDR3 DNA reads as TGTGCCACCAGCAGAGGCGGCAGTTCCTACGAGCAGTACTTC. It encodes CATSRGGSSYEQYF. The complete variable domain, with remaining parts taken from reference TRBV15 and TRBJ2-7, reads DAMVIQNPRYQVTQFGKPVTLSCSQTLNHNVMYWYQQKSSQAPKLLFHYYDKDFNNEADTPDNFQSRRPNTSFCFLDIRSPGLGDTAMYLCATSRGGSSYEQYFGPGTRLTVT.